Listed below are T cell receptor beta chains from one sample, sequenced in a study of cytomegalovirus exposure and HLA in healthy donors. The data were produced by immunoSEQ multiplex PCR, yet TCRdb's version contains in-frame clones alone and is incomplete. The sample carries 100,000 to 150,000 clones, more than 65% recorded once. The material sequenced was PBMCs. The receptor source for this set is a young man in good health and CMV-seropositive. The CDR3 runs from the conserved cysteine through the conserved F or W. Each record gives: J gene, CDR3 length, V gene, clone size, D gene, CDR3 DNA, CDR3 protein. The D gene is left open where the match is weak. Rows give clone size only sometimes, using once, few, many, or a class for an expanded clone.

J gene: TRBJ1-6
CDR3 length: 17
V gene: TRBV5-6
clone size: NA
D gene: TRBD1
CDR3 DNA: TGTGCCAGCAGCTTCCGGACAGGGGGCGATGGTAATTCACCCCTCCACTTT
CDR3 protein: CASSFRTGGDGNSPLHF

J gene: TRBJ1-5
CDR3 length: 12
V gene: TRBV27
clone size: NA
D gene: NA
CDR3 DNA: TGTGCCAGCAGAAAGCTGGATCAGCCCCAGCATTTT
CDR3 protein: CASRKLDQPQHF

J gene: TRBJ1-2
CDR3 length: 15
V gene: TRBV10-3
clone size: NA
D gene: TRBD1
CDR3 DNA: TGTGCCATCAGTGAGTCTGACAGGGTGACATATGGCTACACCTTC
CDR3 protein: CAISESDRVTYGYTF

J gene: TRBJ2-7
CDR3 length: 16
V gene: TRBV7-6
clone size: few
D gene: TRBD1
CDR3 DNA: TGTGCCAGCAGTCCAGTGGCGCGGACAGGGGGCTACGAGCAGTACTTC
CDR3 protein: CASSPVARTGGYEQYF

J gene: TRBJ1-4
CDR3 length: 17
V gene: TRBV29-1
clone size: NA
D gene: TRBD1
CDR3 DNA: TGCAGCGTTCTTCTTCCCAGGGGGCGCGGGTCTAATGAAAAACTGTTTTTT
CDR3 protein: CSVLLPRGRGSNEKLFF

J gene: TRBJ1-4
CDR3 length: 15
V gene: TRBV18
clone size: NA
D gene: TRBD1
CDR3 DNA: TGTGCCAGCTCTGACAGGGGCGCGGCTAATGAAAAACTGTTTTTT
CDR3 protein: CASSDRGAANEKLFF

J gene: TRBJ2-7
CDR3 length: 13
V gene: TRBV29-1
clone size: NA
D gene: NA
CDR3 DNA: TGCAGCGTGTCCCTAGGGGGGGGCGCAGAGCAGTACTTC
CDR3 protein: CSVSLGGGAEQYF

J gene: TRBJ2-3
CDR3 length: 12
V gene: TRBV11-3
clone size: NA
D gene: NA
CDR3 DNA: TGTGCCAGCAGCGTACGGGGAGATACGCAGTATTTT
CDR3 protein: CASSVRGDTQYF

J gene: TRBJ1-3
CDR3 length: 16
V gene: TRBV9
clone size: NA
D gene: NA
CDR3 DNA: TGTGCCAGCAGCGTAGTTTCGGGGACTACTGGAAACACCATATATTTT
CDR3 protein: CASSVVSGTTGNTIYF

J gene: TRBJ1-1
CDR3 length: 13
V gene: TRBV7-9
clone size: NA
D gene: NA
CDR3 DNA: TGTGCCAGCAGCTTGACAGGTAACACTGAAGCTTTCTTT
CDR3 protein: CASSLTGNTEAFF

J gene: TRBJ2-5
CDR3 length: 13
V gene: TRBV5-1
clone size: NA
D gene: NA
CDR3 DNA: TGCGCCAGCAGCATACAGGGACGAGAGACCCAGTACTTC
CDR3 protein: CASSIQGRETQYF

J gene: TRBJ2-7
CDR3 length: 13
V gene: TRBV28
clone size: NA
D gene: TRBD1
CDR3 DNA: TGTGCCAGCAGTGCGGGACAGGGACACGAGCAGTACTTC
CDR3 protein: CASSAGQGHEQYF

J gene: TRBJ1-1
CDR3 length: 14
V gene: TRBV11-2
clone size: NA
D gene: NA
CDR3 DNA: TGTGCCAGCAGCTCAGAGACCGGGAGCACTGAAGCTTTCTTT
CDR3 protein: CASSSETGSTEAFF

J gene: TRBJ1-2
CDR3 length: 10
V gene: TRBV29-1
clone size: NA
D gene: NA
CDR3 DNA: TGCAGCGTTGAAGGGGTCGGGGGGTTCTTC
CDR3 protein: CSVEGVGGFF

J gene: TRBJ1-5
CDR3 length: 13
V gene: TRBV28
clone size: NA
D gene: NA
CDR3 DNA: TGTGCCAGCAGGGCGGGGCTTTATCAGCCCCAGCATTTT
CDR3 protein: CASRAGLYQPQHF

J gene: TRBJ1-5
CDR3 length: 15
V gene: TRBV10-3
clone size: NA
D gene: TRBD1
CDR3 DNA: TGTGCCATCAGTGAGCGGGCAGGGGGCGTTCAGCCCCAGCATTTT
CDR3 protein: CAISERAGGVQPQHF

J gene: TRBJ1-5
CDR3 length: 15
V gene: TRBV2
clone size: NA
D gene: TRBD1
CDR3 DNA: TGTGCCAGCAGGGAGACAGGTCAGGGGGGTCAGCCCCAGCATTTT
CDR3 protein: CASRETGQGGQPQHF

J gene: TRBJ1-2
CDR3 length: 15
V gene: TRBV25-1
clone size: NA
D gene: NA
CDR3 DNA: TGTGCCAGCAGTGAATTCTTTGCCAACAGCTATGGCTACACCTTC
CDR3 protein: CASSEFFANSYGYTF

J gene: TRBJ1-2
CDR3 length: 16
V gene: TRBV7-8
clone size: once
D gene: TRBD1
CDR3 DNA: TGTGCCAGCAGTCCGGGGAAGACAGGGGGGAACTATGGCTACACCTTC
CDR3 protein: CASSPGKTGGNYGYTF

J gene: TRBJ1-1
CDR3 length: 13
V gene: TRBV6-4
clone size: NA
D gene: TRBD1
CDR3 DNA: TGTGCCAGCAGTCCTACAGGGGTTACTGAAGCTTTCTTT
CDR3 protein: CASSPTGVTEAFF

J gene: TRBJ1-1
CDR3 length: 16
V gene: TRBV9
clone size: few
D gene: NA
CDR3 DNA: TGTGCCAGCAGCCCCTGGGGGGGTCCGCTAGACACTGAAGCTTTCTTT
CDR3 protein: CASSPWGGPLDTEAFF

J gene: TRBJ2-6
CDR3 length: 13
V gene: TRBV9
clone size: NA
D gene: NA
CDR3 DNA: TGTGCCAGCAGCGTAGCTGGGGCCAACGGCCTGACTTTC
CDR3 protein: CASSVAGANGLTF

J gene: TRBJ2-1
CDR3 length: 20
V gene: TRBV21-1
clone size: NA
D gene: NA
CDR3 DNA: TGTGCCAGCAGCAACCCCGAAAAGCGGGAGGGCCCGATTATGCCAAATGAGCAGTTCTTC
CDR3 protein: CASSNPEKREGPIMPNEQFF

J gene: TRBJ1-1
CDR3 length: 13
V gene: TRBV6-1
clone size: NA
D gene: TRBD1
CDR3 DNA: TGTGCCAGCATTATGGACAGGCGCACTGAAGCATTCTTT
CDR3 protein: CASIMDRRTEAFF

J gene: TRBJ2-3
CDR3 length: 17
V gene: TRBV5-6
clone size: once
D gene: TRBD2
CDR3 DNA: TGTGCCAGCAGCTTGGGGGGACTAGCGGGAATCACAGATACGCAGTATTTT
CDR3 protein: CASSLGGLAGITDTQYF

J gene: TRBJ1-1
CDR3 length: 14
V gene: TRBV7-6
clone size: once
D gene: NA
CDR3 DNA: TGTGCCAGCAGCTTAGGTCGAGTGAACACTGAAGCTTTCTTT
CDR3 protein: CASSLGRVNTEAFF

J gene: TRBJ2-5
CDR3 length: 15
V gene: TRBV5-4
clone size: NA
D gene: NA
CDR3 DNA: TGTGCCAGCAGCTTTGGAGGGACGGTAGGGGAGACCCAGTACTTC
CDR3 protein: CASSFGGTVGETQYF

J gene: TRBJ1-1
CDR3 length: 14
V gene: TRBV7-9
clone size: NA
D gene: NA
CDR3 DNA: TGTGCCAGCTCAACCAGGGGTAAAACAGGTGAAGCTTTCTTT
CDR3 protein: CASSTRGKTGEAFF

J gene: TRBJ2-3
CDR3 length: 17
V gene: TRBV5-4
clone size: few
D gene: TRBD2
CDR3 DNA: TGTGCCAGCAGCTTTTCTAGCGGGGGAACTAGCACAGATACGCAGTATTTT
CDR3 protein: CASSFSSGGTSTDTQYF

J gene: TRBJ2-1
CDR3 length: 15
V gene: TRBV7-6
clone size: NA
D gene: TRBD1
CDR3 DNA: TGTGCCAGCAGCCATCGGGGACAGGGGGCGAATGAGCAGTTCTTC
CDR3 protein: CASSHRGQGANEQFF

J gene: TRBJ2-7
CDR3 length: 14
V gene: TRBV18
clone size: NA
D gene: NA
CDR3 DNA: TGTGCCAGCTCTCCCAAAGGGTTTAGCGACGAGCAGTACTTC
CDR3 protein: CASSPKGFSDEQYF

J gene: TRBJ2-1
CDR3 length: 13
V gene: TRBV11-2
clone size: NA
D gene: NA
CDR3 DNA: TGTGCCAGCAGCTTAGATCTAGCAAACGAGCAGTTCTTC
CDR3 protein: CASSLDLANEQFF

J gene: TRBJ1-2
CDR3 length: 14
V gene: TRBV7-9
clone size: NA
D gene: TRBD1
CDR3 DNA: TGTGCCAGCAGCTTAGGAGGGGGCATTGATGGCTACACCTTC
CDR3 protein: CASSLGGGIDGYTF

J gene: TRBJ2-2
CDR3 length: 15
V gene: TRBV6-6
clone size: NA
D gene: NA
CDR3 DNA: TGTGCCAGCAGTAAACAGGGCGGTGGTCACGGGGAGCTGTTTTTT
CDR3 protein: CASSKQGGGHGELFF

J gene: TRBJ2-7
CDR3 length: 19
V gene: TRBV7-6
clone size: NA
D gene: NA
CDR3 DNA: TGTGCCAGCAGCCAATCACAGGTTTGGGTTGTCCCGAGCTCCTACGAGCAGTACTTC
CDR3 protein: CASSQSQVWVVPSSYEQYF

J gene: TRBJ2-1
CDR3 length: 14
V gene: TRBV18
clone size: few
D gene: NA
CDR3 DNA: TGTGCCAGCTCACCCGGACAGTCGGATCCTGAGCAGTTCTTC
CDR3 protein: CASSPGQSDPEQFF

J gene: TRBJ2-1
CDR3 length: 18
V gene: TRBV18
clone size: NA
D gene: NA
CDR3 DNA: TGTGCCAGCTCCCTTCCGCCGAGAGCGGCCAGCTCCTACAATGAGCAGTTCTTC
CDR3 protein: CASSLPPRAASSYNEQFF

J gene: TRBJ2-2
CDR3 length: 15
V gene: TRBV19
clone size: NA
D gene: TRBD1
CDR3 DNA: TGTGCCAGTACCGGACAGGGGAGAAACACCGGGGAGCTGTTTTTT
CDR3 protein: CASTGQGRNTGELFF

J gene: TRBJ1-2
CDR3 length: 15
V gene: TRBV6-5
clone size: NA
D gene: TRBD1
CDR3 DNA: TGTGCCAGCAGTTACTCGAGACAGGGCGTCTATGGCTACACCTTC
CDR3 protein: CASSYSRQGVYGYTF

J gene: TRBJ1-3
CDR3 length: 15
V gene: TRBV6-1
clone size: NA
D gene: NA
CDR3 DNA: TGTGCCAGCAGTGAGTCTCCCAGCTCTGGAAACACCATATATTTT
CDR3 protein: CASSESPSSGNTIYF

J gene: TRBJ2-7
CDR3 length: 10
V gene: TRBV20-1
clone size: NA
D gene: NA
CDR3 DNA: TGCAGTGCTCCAGCGGCCGAGCAGTACTTC
CDR3 protein: CSAPAAEQYF

J gene: TRBJ1-5
CDR3 length: 15
V gene: TRBV6-6
clone size: NA
D gene: NA
CDR3 DNA: TGTGCCAGCAGCCCCGAGCGACTCAGCAATCAGCCCCAGCATTTT
CDR3 protein: CASSPERLSNQPQHF

J gene: TRBJ2-7
CDR3 length: 15
V gene: TRBV11-2
clone size: NA
D gene: TRBD1
CDR3 DNA: TGTGCCAGCAGCTTAGCAGGACAGGGTAACTACGAGCAGTACTTC
CDR3 protein: CASSLAGQGNYEQYF

J gene: TRBJ2-7
CDR3 length: 13
V gene: TRBV10-1
clone size: NA
D gene: TRBD1
CDR3 DNA: TGCGCCAGCAGTACGGGACAGGGGTCCGAGCAGTACTTC
CDR3 protein: CASSTGQGSEQYF

J gene: TRBJ1-2
CDR3 length: 13
V gene: TRBV6-5
clone size: few
D gene: NA
CDR3 DNA: TGTGTCACTGCGGAACCGGGGTTCTATGGCTACACCTTC
CDR3 protein: CVTAEPGFYGYTF

J gene: TRBJ2-2
CDR3 length: 13
V gene: TRBV29-1
clone size: NA
D gene: TRBD2
CDR3 DNA: TGCAGCGTGATTAGTCTAGCGGTCGGGGAGCTGTTTTTT
CDR3 protein: CSVISLAVGELFF

J gene: TRBJ2-2
CDR3 length: 17
V gene: TRBV4-1
clone size: NA
D gene: TRBD2
CDR3 DNA: TGCGCCAGCGGACTAAGGACTAGCGGGAGCGGCACCGGGGAGCTGTTTTTT
CDR3 protein: CASGLRTSGSGTGELFF

J gene: TRBJ1-2
CDR3 length: 15
V gene: TRBV7-2
clone size: NA
D gene: TRBD1
CDR3 DNA: TGTGCCAGCAGCCTGGACGACAGGGGCAGCTATGGCTACACCTTC
CDR3 protein: CASSLDDRGSYGYTF

J gene: TRBJ2-7
CDR3 length: 12
V gene: TRBV9
clone size: once
D gene: NA
CDR3 DNA: TGTGCCAGCAGCGGAGGAGCCTACGAGCAGTACTTC
CDR3 protein: CASSGGAYEQYF

J gene: TRBJ1-2
CDR3 length: 14
V gene: TRBV5-6
clone size: NA
D gene: NA
CDR3 DNA: TGTGCCAGCAGCTTGGTATCCTTTAACTATGGCTACACCTTC
CDR3 protein: CASSLVSFNYGYTF

J gene: TRBJ2-5
CDR3 length: 14
V gene: TRBV7-2
clone size: NA
D gene: TRBD2
CDR3 DNA: TGTGCCAGCAGCCTACTAGGCGGGGGAGAGACCCAGTACTTC
CDR3 protein: CASSLLGGGETQYF

J gene: TRBJ1-1
CDR3 length: 15
V gene: TRBV11-2
clone size: NA
D gene: NA
CDR3 DNA: TGTGCCAGCAGCTTAGTAGCAGGGTTGAACACTGAAGCTTTCTTT
CDR3 protein: CASSLVAGLNTEAFF

J gene: TRBJ2-7
CDR3 length: 14
V gene: TRBV30
clone size: NA
D gene: NA
CDR3 DNA: TGTGCCTGGAGGAGGGGGACACCTTTGAACGAGCAGTACTTC
CDR3 protein: CAWRRGTPLNEQYF

J gene: TRBJ2-7
CDR3 length: 15
V gene: TRBV2
clone size: NA
D gene: NA
CDR3 DNA: TGTGCCAGCAGTGAATCGGGGTCCAAATTCTACGAGCAGTACTTC
CDR3 protein: CASSESGSKFYEQYF